A single sample is the source of the 3 T cell receptor beta chains below, sequenced in a study of regulatory T cells in long-lasting Graves disease. In building TCR beta libraries, iRepertoire HTBI primers were used together with Arm-PCR of CDR3 regions. TCRdb reprocessed the multiplex PCR reads via MiXCR and lists one record per CDR3 protein. In the table there are under 450,000 distinct CDR3 sequences, roughly 25% of which are singletons. Time point specified: persistent/refractory GD, antithyroid drugs over 5 years with positive TRAb. RNA extracted from PBMCs served as the sequencing template. This specimen consisted of peripheral blood mononuclear cells (PBMCs), obtained when the disease was refractory, from a patient treated with antithyroid drugs. These receptors all come from a woman in her forties with Graves disease.

The gene calls are TRBV4-1 and TRBJ1-2; the D is unclear. The CDR3 consists of 14 residues. Germline CDR1 and CDR2: MGHRA and YSYEKL. The ends were cut back, 2 bases at V and 4 bases at J, with 11 bases in the middle. The CDR3 nucleotides are TGCGCCAGCAGCCAACGTGAAAACGGCTATGGCTACACCTTC. It yields the protein CASSQRENGYGYTF.

The chain is built from TRBV19 and TRBJ2-7; possibly TRBD1 for D (5 bases). Germline CDR1 and CDR2: LNHDA and SQIVND (reference sequence). The CDR3 runs 18 residues. Trimming shortened V by 5 bases and J by 1 base, and 24 bases separated the two germline ends. In DNA, the CDR3 is TGTGCCAGTAGTCCCAGACCCCCCAACAGGTTTTGGTCCTACGAGCAGTACTTC. Translation gives CASSPRPPNRFWSYEQYF.

This clonotype was seen at least ten times. The rearrangement joins TRBV15 to TRBJ1-3; D unresolved. The germline V and J ends were trimmed by 0 bases and 0 bases, with 9 bases remaining between them. The length of the CDR3 is 16 residues. Per germline, CDR1 LNHNV and CDR2 YYDKDF (reference sequence). The CDR3 loop is CATSRDLYSSGNTIYF. The CDR3 region has the DNA TGTGCCACCAGCAGAGATCTATACTCCTCTGGAAACACCATATATTTT.